The next 28 T cell receptor beta chains were all read from a single sample in a study of cytomegalovirus exposure and HLA in healthy donors. Amplification used 60 Vbeta primers and 13 Jbeta primers. The data were produced by immunoSEQ multiplex PCR, yet TCRdb's version contains in-frame clones alone and is incomplete. The table has roughly 170,000 clones, about 80% seen once. The sequenced sample was PBMCs. These receptors all come from a woman aged 25-40 years in good health and CMV-seropositive.

The rearrangement uses TRBV7-7 and TRBJ2-7, with 9 bases lining up with TRBD1. Trimming removed 5 bases from V and 1 base from J; junction bases left unmatched: 6. The CDR3 has 15 amino acids. The germline gives CDR1 SSHAT, CDR2 FNYEAQ (reference sequence). The CDR3, as DNA: TGTGCCAGCAGCCCGAAGGGACAGGGATCCTACGAGCAGTACTTC. As protein: CASSPKGQGSYEQYF. Full variable domain (remainder filled in from reference TRBV7-7 and TRBJ2-7): GAGVSQSPRYKVTKRGQDVTLRCDPISSHATLYWYQQALGQGPEFLTYFNYEAQPDKSGLPSDRFSAERPEGSISTLTIQRTEQRDSAMYRCASSPKGQGSYEQYFGPGTRLTVT.

The chain links TRBV19 to TRBJ1-2; D is ambiguous. The V gene lost 3 bases and the J gene lost 3 bases, with 8 bases spanning the gap. CDR3 size: 13 residues. Germline values: CDR1 LNHDA, CDR2 SQIVND (reference sequence). The CDR3 reads CASSIPDYYGYTF. CDR3 nucleotides: TGTGCCAGTAGTATTCCAGACTACTATGGCTACACCTTC.

The chain is built from TRBV14 and TRBJ1-1, with 9 positions matching TRBD1. Germline V gene lookup returns CDR1 SGHDN and CDR2 FVKESK. After removal of 4 bases from V and 1 base from J, the junction contained 4 bases not matched to a gene. This CDR3 is 15 amino acids long. CDR3 in amino acids: CASSPTGGPNTEAFF. In DNA, the CDR3 is TGTGCCAGCAGCCCCACAGGGGGCCCGAACACTGAAGCTTTCTTT. The full variable domain, its missing parts supplied by reference TRBV14 and TRBJ1-1, is EAGVTQFPSHSVIEKGQTVTLRCDPISGHDNLYWYRRVMGKEIKFLLHFVKESKQDESGMPNNRFLAERTGGTYSTLKVQPAELEDSGVYFCASSPTGGPNTEAFFGQGTRLTVV.

V and J are TRBV28 and TRBJ2-7; D unclear. This CDR3 has 14 amino acids. Between the trimmed V and J ends, which lost 5 bases and 2 bases, there was a span of 13 bases. CDR1 and CDR2 from the germline V gene are MDHEN and SYDVKM. DNA of the CDR3: TGTGCCAGCAGTCTAACCAGGCGACCCTACGAGCAGTACTTC. Its protein product is CASSLTRRPYEQYF.

Turning to this clone: Other DNA sequences from this sample encode an identical CDR3 as well. The rearrangement links TRBV13 to TRBJ2-1; 7 bases map to TRBD2. The CDR3 has 15 amino acids. The germline V gene has CDR1 PRHDT and CDR2 FYEKMQ (reference sequence). The V and J ends lost 3 bases and 0 bases, in that order; junction bases with no gene match: 2. CDR3 residues: CASSLGGSSYNEQFF. CDR3 DNA: TGTGCCAGCAGCTTGGGGGGGTCCTCCTACAATGAGCAGTTCTTC. The variable domain in full, completed from reference TRBV13 and TRBJ2-1, reads AAGVIQSPRHLIKEKRETATLKCYPIPRHDTVYWYQQGPGQDPQFLISFYEKMQSDKGSIPDRFSAQQFSDYHSELNMSSLELGDSALYFCASSLGGSSYNEQFFGPGTRLTVL.

The rearrangement joins TRBV6-1 to TRBJ2-1, with TRBD2 matching 11 bases. The CDR3 spans 16 residues. V gave up 0 bases and J gave up 7 bases; unmatched junction bases: 5. CDR1 MNHNS and CDR2 SASEGT come from the germline V gene. This CDR3 is CASSEARLAGSNEQFF. In DNA form, the CDR3 reads TGTGCCAGCAGTGAAGCGCGACTAGCGGGATCAAATGAGCAGTTCTTC.

The V gene is TRBV2, the J gene TRBJ1-5; D gene uncertain. V shed 6 bases and J shed 1 base, with 7 bases lying between them. Germline V lookup: CDR1 SNHLY, CDR2 FYNNEI. The CDR3 runs to 13 residues. For the CDR3, the DNA is TGTGCCAGCAGGGAGGACAGCAATCAGCCCCAGCATTTT. It translates to CASREDSNQPQHF.

This clone was seen only a few times. The chain employs TRBV7-6 and TRBJ2-7; possibly TRBD1 for D (6 bases). The CDR3 loop spans 15 amino acids. Between the trimmed V and J ends, which lost 7 bases and 5 bases, there was a span of 21 bases. Germline V lookup: CDR1 SGHVS, CDR2 FNYEAQ. In DNA, the CDR3 is TGTGCCAGCACCCCTATGGGACAAAGCAGCGACGAGCAGTACTTC. Translating it yields CASTPMGQSSDEQYF. Complete variable domain (other parts from reference TRBV7-6 and TRBJ2-7): GAGVSQSPRYKVTKRGQDVALRCDPISGHVSLYWYRQALGQGPEFLTYFNYEAQQDKSGLPNDRFSAERPEGSISTLTIQRTEQRDSAMYRCASTPMGQSSDEQYFGPGTRLTVT.

This rearrangement joins TRBV4-1 to TRBJ2-1, with D possibly matching TRBD2 (6 bases). Germline V CDR1 and CDR2: MGHRA, YSYEKL. The CDR3 contains 16 residues. With 0 bases removed from V and 6 bases from J, the gap between germline ends came to 15 bases. CDR3 region: CASSQEVRSRGNEQFF. The CDR3 DNA reads TGCGCCAGCAGCCAAGAAGTGCGGTCGCGGGGCAATGAGCAGTTCTTC.

V is TRBV27 and J is TRBJ2-5, with 8 bases matching TRBD1. The J segment lost 3 bases and the V segment lost 5 bases, leaving 5 bases of the junction unmatched. The V gene's germline CDR1 is MNHEY and CDR2 SMNVEV (reference sequence). This CDR3 has 14 residues. CDR3 sequence reads: CASSPQGAEETQYF. The CDR3 DNA follows: TGTGCCAGCAGTCCTCAGGGGGCCGAAGAGACCCAGTACTTC.

DNA of the CDR3: TGTGCCAGCAGCTACACCGGGACATTGAACACCGGGGAGCTGTTTTTT. Protein sequence: CASSYTGTLNTGELFF. This sequence joins TRBV6-5 and TRBJ2-2; a weak D match, TRBD1 (6 bases). V lost 6 bases and J lost 1, with 15 bases in between. Germline V gene lookup returns CDR1 MNHEY and CDR2 SVGAGI. There are 16 residues in the CDR3.

V is TRBV6-5 and J is TRBJ2-3, with 8 nucleotides matching TRBD2. V lost 4 bases and J lost 13; bases outside the gene matches: 7. The CDR3 has 12 amino acids. Germline assignment: CDR1 MNHEY and CDR2 SVGAGI. The CDR3 DNA is TGTGCCAGCAGTTCCGCCGGGACTAGAAAGTATTTT. Translated: CASSSAGTRKYF.

V is TRBV7-9 and J is TRBJ1-2, with D unresolved. With 2 bases removed from V and 3 bases from J, the gap between germline ends came to 10 bases. Per germline, CDR1 SEHNR and CDR2 FQNEAQ (reference sequence). This CDR3 is 14 amino acids long. The CDR3 loop reads CASSLTEGYYGYTF. DNA of the CDR3: TGTGCCAGCAGCTTAACGGAGGGTTACTATGGCTACACCTTC.

The V call is TRBV6-5, the J call TRBJ1-1; maybe TRBD1 (5 bases). In germline, CDR1 is MNHEY, CDR2 SVGAGI. V shed 5 bases and J shed 6 bases, with 16 bases lying between them. This CDR3 contains 14 residues. CDR3 sequence: CASSKEQELPEAFF. CDR3 coding DNA: TGTGCCAGCAGTAAGGAACAGGAATTACCTGAAGCTTTCTTT.

This clone was counted once. The chain has TRBV10-3 and TRBJ2-3, with a possible D match to TRBD1 (5 bases). Germline V gene lookup returns CDR1 ENHRY and CDR2 SYGVKD. Trimming took off 2 bases at V and 2 bases at J, with 26 bases between the two ends. The CDR3 runs 20 residues. CDR3 nucleotides: TGTGCCATCAGTGAGCCAGAGTCGCCCCAGGGCGCGGAGCCCACAGATACGCAGTATTTT. Residues: CAISEPESPQGAEPTDTQYF.

This clone came up once. V is TRBV6-5 and J is TRBJ2-5; TRBD2 aligns across 9 bases. The J segment lost 3 bases and the V segment lost 5 bases, leaving 7 bases of the junction unmatched. From germline, CDR1 is MNHEY and CDR2 SVGAGI. The CDR3 consists of 15 residues. The CDR3 region is CASSPGVAGEETQYF. CDR3 coding DNA: TGTGCCAGCAGTCCGGGGGTAGCGGGAGAAGAGACCCAGTACTTC.

The chain joins TRBV6-6 to TRBJ1-2; the D gene is possibly TRBD1 (5 bases). The V gene lost 8 bases and the J gene lost 9 bases, with 13 bases spanning the gap. Germline CDR1 and CDR2: MNHNY and SVGAGI (reference sequence). CDR3 length: 11 residues. CDR3 in amino acids: CASWQGSRYTF. For the CDR3, the DNA is TGTGCCAGCTGGCAGGGCAGTCGCTACACCTTC.

The chain is built from TRBV5-1 and TRBJ2-3, with 14 bases that match TRBD2. J was trimmed by 1 base and V by 4 bases; bases with no gene match: 11. The CDR3 spans 19 residues. Germline V gives CDR1 SGHRS, CDR2 YFSETQ. The CDR3 DNA sequence: TGCGCCAGCAGCACGACCGGGACTAGCGGGAGTGGGGGCACAGATACGCAGTATTTT. This gives the protein CASSTTGTSGSGGTDTQYF.

V and J are TRBV7-3 and TRBJ2-2; 8 nucleotides agree with TRBD2. J lost 7 bases, V lost 7 bases, and 20 bases had no gene match. Germline V gene lookup returns CDR1 SGHTA and CDR2 FQGTGA. The CDR3 has 18 residues. CDR3 DNA sequence: TGTGCCAGCACCCCGGGACTAGGGTACCCTCGAGAGGACGGGGAGCTGTTTTTT. This encodes CASTPGLGYPREDGELFF.

V gene TRBV30 combines with J gene TRBJ1-1; D gene unclear. CDR1 is GTSNPN and CDR2 is SVGIG in the germline V gene (reference sequence). V shed 3 bases and J shed 0 bases, with 5 bases lying between them. This CDR3 is 12 amino acids long. As DNA, the CDR3 is TGTGCCTGGAGCGGGTTGAACACTGAAGCTTTCTTT. Translation gives CAWSGLNTEAFF.

This chain links TRBV11-3 with TRBJ2-5; 7 positions match TRBD1. Looked up from germline, CDR1 is SGHNT and CDR2 is YENEEA. The V gene end was trimmed by 5 bases and the J gene end by 1 base; junction bases not matched to a gene: 7. CDR3 size: 15 residues. The CDR3 sequence: CASSQGGVPQETQYF. CDR3 in DNA: TGTGCCAGCAGCCAAGGGGGCGTCCCCCAAGAGACCCAGTACTTC. Full variable domain (rest looked up from reference TRBV11-3 and TRBJ2-5): EAGVVQSPRYKIIEKKQPVAFWCNPISGHNTLYWYLQNLGQGPELLIRYENEEAVDDSQLPKDRFSAERLKGVDSTLKIQPAELGDSAVYLCASSQGGVPQETQYFGPGTRLLVL.

The gene calls are TRBV15 and TRBJ2-5; 7 bases line up with TRBD2. Germline V gene data show CDR1 as LNHNV and CDR2 as YYDKDF (reference sequence). V lost 4 bases and J lost 5; bases outside the gene matches: 7. CDR3 length: 14 amino acids. The CDR3 loop is CATSTGGSGETQYF. CDR3 coding DNA: TGTGCCACCAGCACCGGAGGTAGCGGGGAGACCCAGTACTTC.

The rearrangement joins TRBV2 to TRBJ2-6, with 7 bases fitting TRBD2. This CDR3 spans 18 amino acids. The V and J ends lost 1 base and 0 bases, in that order; junction bases with no gene match: 6. Per the germline V gene, CDR1 is SNHLY and CDR2 is FYNNEI. The CDR3 bases are TGTGCCAGCAGTGAAGGGGGGGGACGGCGCTCTGGGGCCAACGTCCTGACTTTC. Its protein is CASSEGGGRRSGANVLTF.

The chain is built from TRBV6-5 and TRBJ1-3; 7 bases map to TRBD1. Germline-derived CDR1 and CDR2 are MNHEY and SVGAGI. J was trimmed by 8 bases and V by 6 bases; bases with no gene match: 7. The CDR3 totals 13 residues. The DNA of the CDR3 is TGTGCCAGCAGATTGACAGGGAGTTACACCATATATTTT. It encodes CASRLTGSYTIYF.

The V and J genes are TRBV4-1 and TRBJ1-1; D might be TRBD1 (6 bases). The CDR3 runs to 15 residues. Germline V gives CDR1 MGHRA, CDR2 YSYEKL. V lost 4 bases and J 0 bases, leaving 12 bases between the germline ends. CDR3 region: CASSLDNRVNTEAFF. For the CDR3, the DNA is TGCGCCAGCAGCCTGGATAACAGGGTGAACACTGAAGCTTTCTTT.

As for this clone: Sequence at one end of the junction differs from germline and may be a read error. This CDR3 reads CTSSISQLYGYTF. The CDR3 coding sequence is TGTACCAGTAGTATATCACAGCTCTATGGCTACACCTTC. The V gene is TRBV19, the J gene TRBJ1-2; D remains unclear. The CDR3 extends over 13 amino acids. Germline CDR1 LNHDA, CDR2 SQIVND (reference sequence).

This clone was counted a few times. The chain couples TRBV9 to TRBJ1-5; 9 bases map to TRBD1. Germline V CDR1 and CDR2: SGDLS, YYNGEE. The V gene end was trimmed by 3 bases and the J gene end by 8 bases; junction bases not matched to a gene: 9. This CDR3 comprises 15 residues. CDR3 sequence: CASSGGGQGHEPQHF. DNA for the CDR3: TGTGCCAGCAGCGGAGGGGGACAGGGACATGAGCCCCAGCATTTT. Based on the CDR3 plus reference TRBV9 and TRBJ1-5, the full variable domain is DSGVTQTPKHLITATGQRVTLRCSPRSGDLSVYWYQQSLDQGLQFLIQYYNGEERAKGNILERFSAQQFPDLHSELNLSSLELGDSALYFCASSGGGQGHEPQHFGDGTRLSIL.

In this sample, this clone turned up once. The CDR3 coding sequence is TGTGCCAGCAGCTTTCCGACAGGGCCAATGAACACTGAAGCTTTCTTT. It specifies CASSFPTGPMNTEAFF. This chain joins TRBV5-4 and TRBJ1-1; 7 bases are a match to TRBD1. Germline V gives CDR1 SGHNT, CDR2 YYREEE (reference sequence). V lost 2 bases, J lost 0 bases, and 7 bases stayed unmatched. The CDR3 extends over 16 amino acids. The full variable domain, with the rest looked up from reference TRBV5-4 and TRBJ1-1, is ETGVTQSPTHLIKTRGQQVTLRCSSQSGHNTVSWYQQALGQGPQFIFQYYREEENGRGNFPPRFSGLQFPNYSSELNVNALELDDSALYLCASSFPTGPMNTEAFFGQGTRLTVV.